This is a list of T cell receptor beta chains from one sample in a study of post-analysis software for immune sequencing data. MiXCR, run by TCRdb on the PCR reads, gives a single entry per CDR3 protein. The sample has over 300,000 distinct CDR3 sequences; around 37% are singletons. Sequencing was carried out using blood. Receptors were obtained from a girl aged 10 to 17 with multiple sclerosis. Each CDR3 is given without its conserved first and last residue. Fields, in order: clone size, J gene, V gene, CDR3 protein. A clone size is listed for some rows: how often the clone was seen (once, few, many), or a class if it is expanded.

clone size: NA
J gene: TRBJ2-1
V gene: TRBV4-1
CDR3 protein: ASSQGKGLAFYNEQF

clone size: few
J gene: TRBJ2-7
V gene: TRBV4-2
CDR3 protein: ASSQALASSYEQY

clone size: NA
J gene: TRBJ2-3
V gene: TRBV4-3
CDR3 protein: ASSQERGLAGDTQY

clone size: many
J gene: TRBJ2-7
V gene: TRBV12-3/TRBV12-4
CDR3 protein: ASSRDRANEQY

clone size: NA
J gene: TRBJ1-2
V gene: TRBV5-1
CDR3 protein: ASSNSDRLGYGYT

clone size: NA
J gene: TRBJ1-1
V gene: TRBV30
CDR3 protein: AWSVWQGAEAF

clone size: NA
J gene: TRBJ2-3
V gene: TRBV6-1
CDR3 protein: ASSPGDISPSTDTQY

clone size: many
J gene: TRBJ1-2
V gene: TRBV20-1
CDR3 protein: TNAGNYGYT

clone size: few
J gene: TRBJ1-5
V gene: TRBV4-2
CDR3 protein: ASSQDRGFTGEDNQPQH

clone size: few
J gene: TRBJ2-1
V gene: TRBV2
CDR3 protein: ATGGIRGNEQF

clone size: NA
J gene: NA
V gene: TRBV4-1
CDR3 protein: ASSHRDRVVEQY

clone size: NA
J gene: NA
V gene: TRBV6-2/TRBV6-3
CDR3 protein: ASSWDRIGYEQY

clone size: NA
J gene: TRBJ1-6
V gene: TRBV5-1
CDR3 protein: ASSSGREGNSPLH

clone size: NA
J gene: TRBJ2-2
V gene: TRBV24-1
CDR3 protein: ATSDWDSAGELF

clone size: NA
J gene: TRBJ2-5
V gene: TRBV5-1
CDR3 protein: ASSRRLAGGEETQY

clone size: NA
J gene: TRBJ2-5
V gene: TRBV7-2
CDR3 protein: ASSPRTGLVETQY

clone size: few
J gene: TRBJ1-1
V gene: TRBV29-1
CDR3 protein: SVRGQGGTEAF

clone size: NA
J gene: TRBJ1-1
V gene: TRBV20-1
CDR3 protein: SATRTAAF

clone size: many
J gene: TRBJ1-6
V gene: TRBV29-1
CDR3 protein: SVAEQVYSPLH

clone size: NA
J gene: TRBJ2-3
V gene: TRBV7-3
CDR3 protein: ASSLSVTDTQY

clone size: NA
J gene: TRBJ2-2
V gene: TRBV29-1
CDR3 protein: SVRTGSNTGELF

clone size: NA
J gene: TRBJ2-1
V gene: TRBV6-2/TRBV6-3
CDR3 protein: ASSRKWNEQF

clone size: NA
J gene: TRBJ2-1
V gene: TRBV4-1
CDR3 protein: ASSQRTSGERHNEQF

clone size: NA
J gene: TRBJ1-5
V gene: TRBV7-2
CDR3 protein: ASSLSIPSNQPQH

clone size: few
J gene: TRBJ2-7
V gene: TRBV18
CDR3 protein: ASSPLLTGIGSYEQY

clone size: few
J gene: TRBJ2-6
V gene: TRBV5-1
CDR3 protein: ASYGGANVLT

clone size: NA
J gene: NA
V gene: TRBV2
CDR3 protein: ASSDRGQGNEQY

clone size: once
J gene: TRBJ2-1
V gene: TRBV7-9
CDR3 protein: ASSLFGGGAREQF

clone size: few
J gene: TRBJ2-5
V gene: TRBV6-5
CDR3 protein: ASSSTSLGGKETQY